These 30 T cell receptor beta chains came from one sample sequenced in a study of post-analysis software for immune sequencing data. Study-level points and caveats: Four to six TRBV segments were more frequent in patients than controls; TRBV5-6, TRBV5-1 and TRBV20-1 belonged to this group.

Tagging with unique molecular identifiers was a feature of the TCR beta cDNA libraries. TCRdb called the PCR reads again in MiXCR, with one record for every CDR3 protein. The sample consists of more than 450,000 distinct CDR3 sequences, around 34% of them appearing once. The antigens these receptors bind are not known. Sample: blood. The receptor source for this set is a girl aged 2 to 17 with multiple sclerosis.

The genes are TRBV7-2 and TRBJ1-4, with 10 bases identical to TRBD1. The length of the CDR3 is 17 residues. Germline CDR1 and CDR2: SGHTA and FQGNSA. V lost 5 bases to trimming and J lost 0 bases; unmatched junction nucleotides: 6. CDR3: CASSPGQGPATNEKLFF. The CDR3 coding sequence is TGTGCCAGCAGCCCGGGACAGGGGCCAGCAACTAATGAAAAACTGTTTTTT.

DNA for the CDR3: TGTGCCAGCAGCCACATGGACAGGAACACTGAAGCTTTCTTT. Amino acid sequence: CASSHMDRNTEAFF. J is TRBJ1-1 and V is TRBV3-1; D perhaps matches TRBD1 (6 bases). V was clipped by 3 bases and J by 1 base, with 9 bases between them. Germline CDR1 LGHDT, CDR2 YNNKEL (reference sequence). The CDR3 length is 14 residues. The full variable domain, with the rest looked up from reference TRBV3-1 and TRBJ1-1, is DTAVSQTPKYLVTQMGNDKSIKCEQNLGHDTMYWYKQDSKKFLKIMFSYNNKELIINETVPNRFSPKSPDKAHLNLHINSLELGDSAVYFCASSHMDRNTEAFFGQGTRLTVV.

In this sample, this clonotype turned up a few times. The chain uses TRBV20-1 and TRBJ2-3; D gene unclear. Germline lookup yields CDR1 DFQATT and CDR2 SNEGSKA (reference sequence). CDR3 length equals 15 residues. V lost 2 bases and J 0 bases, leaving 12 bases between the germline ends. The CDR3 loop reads CSARPYKPSTDTQYF. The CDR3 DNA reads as TGCAGTGCTAGACCCTACAAGCCAAGCACAGATACGCAGTATTTT.

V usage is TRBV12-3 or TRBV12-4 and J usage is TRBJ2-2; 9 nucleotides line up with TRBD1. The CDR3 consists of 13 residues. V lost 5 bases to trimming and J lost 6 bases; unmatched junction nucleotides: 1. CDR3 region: CASSRTGAGELFF. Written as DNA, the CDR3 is TGTGCCAGCAGTCGGACAGGGGCCGGGGAGCTGTTTTTT.

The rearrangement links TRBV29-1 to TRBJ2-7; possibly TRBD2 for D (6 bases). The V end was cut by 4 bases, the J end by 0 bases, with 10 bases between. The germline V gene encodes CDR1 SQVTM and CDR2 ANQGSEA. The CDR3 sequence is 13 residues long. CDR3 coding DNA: TGCAGCGTTGCTGGGACTGGCTCCTACGAGCAGTACTTC. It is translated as CSVAGTGSYEQYF.

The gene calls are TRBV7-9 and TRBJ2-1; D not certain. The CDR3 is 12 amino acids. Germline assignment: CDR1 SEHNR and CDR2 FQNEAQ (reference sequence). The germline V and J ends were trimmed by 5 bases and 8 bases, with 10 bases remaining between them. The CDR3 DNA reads TGTGCCAGCAGCAGGCAGGTGGATGAGCAGTTCTTC. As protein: CASSRQVDEQFF.

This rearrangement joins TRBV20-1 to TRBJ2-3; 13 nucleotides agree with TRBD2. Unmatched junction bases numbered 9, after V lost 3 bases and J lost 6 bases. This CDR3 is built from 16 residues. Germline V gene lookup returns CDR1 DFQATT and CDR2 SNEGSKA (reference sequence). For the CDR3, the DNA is TGCAGTGCTAGTTTTCCGACTAGCGGGGGGCCGGATACGCAGTATTTT. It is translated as CSASFPTSGGPDTQYF.

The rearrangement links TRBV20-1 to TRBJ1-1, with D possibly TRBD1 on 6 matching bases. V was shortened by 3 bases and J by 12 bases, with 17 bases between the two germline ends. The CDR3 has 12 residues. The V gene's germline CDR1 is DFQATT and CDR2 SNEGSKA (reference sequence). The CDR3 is CSASRGRSSSFF. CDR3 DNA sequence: TGCAGTGCTAGCAGGGGAAGAAGTTCATCTTTCTTT.

CDR3 residues: CASRSTGLEQFF. The CDR3 nucleotides are TGTGCCAGCAGGTCAACAGGGCTTGAGCAGTTCTTC. The chain employs TRBV12-3 or TRBV12-4 and TRBJ2-1; D is perhaps TRBD1 (6 bases). The V and J ends lost 6 bases and 9 bases respectively, with 12 bases between them. The CDR3 sequence is 12 residues long.

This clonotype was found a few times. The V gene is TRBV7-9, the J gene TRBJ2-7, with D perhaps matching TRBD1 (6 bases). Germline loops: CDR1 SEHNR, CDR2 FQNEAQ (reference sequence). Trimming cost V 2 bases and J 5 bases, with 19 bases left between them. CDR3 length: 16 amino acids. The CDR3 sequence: CASSLSNTGLSDEQYF. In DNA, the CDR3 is TGTGCCAGCAGCTTATCGAACACAGGGTTAAGTGACGAGCAGTACTTC. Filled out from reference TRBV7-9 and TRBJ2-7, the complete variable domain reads DTGVSQNPRHKITKRGQNVTFRCDPISEHNRLYWYRQTLGQGPEFLTYFQNEAQLEKSRLLSDRFSAERPKGSFSTLEIQRTEQGDSAMYLCASSLSNTGLSDEQYFGPGTRLTVT.

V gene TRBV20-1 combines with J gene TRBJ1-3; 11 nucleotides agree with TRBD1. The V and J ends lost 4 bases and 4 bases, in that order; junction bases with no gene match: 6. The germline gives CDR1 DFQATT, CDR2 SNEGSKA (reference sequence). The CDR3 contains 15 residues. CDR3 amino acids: CSANGQGAWGNTIYF. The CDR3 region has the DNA TGCAGTGCTAATGGACAGGGGGCTTGGGGAAACACCATATATTTT.

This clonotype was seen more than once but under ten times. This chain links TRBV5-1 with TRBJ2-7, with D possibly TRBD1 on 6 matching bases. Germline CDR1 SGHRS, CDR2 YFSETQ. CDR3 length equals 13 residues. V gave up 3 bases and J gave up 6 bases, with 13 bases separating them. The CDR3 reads CASSSRDNLEQYF. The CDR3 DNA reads TGCGCCAGCAGCTCCCGGGACAACCTCGAGCAGTACTTC. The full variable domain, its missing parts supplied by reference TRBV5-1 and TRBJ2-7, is KAGVTQTPRYLIKTRGQQVTLSCSPISGHRSVSWYQQTPGQGLQFLFEYFSETQRNKGNFPGRFSGRQFSNSRSEMNVSTLELGDSALYLCASSSRDNLEQYFGPGTRLTVT.

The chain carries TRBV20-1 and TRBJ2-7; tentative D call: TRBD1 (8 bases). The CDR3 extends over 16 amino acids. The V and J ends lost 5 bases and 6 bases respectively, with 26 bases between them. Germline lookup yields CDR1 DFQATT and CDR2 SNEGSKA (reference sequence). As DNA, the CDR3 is TGCAGTGCTTGGGGGGGCGACAGGGGCCTATCCGGCGAGCAGTACTTC. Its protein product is CSAWGGDRGLSGEQYF.

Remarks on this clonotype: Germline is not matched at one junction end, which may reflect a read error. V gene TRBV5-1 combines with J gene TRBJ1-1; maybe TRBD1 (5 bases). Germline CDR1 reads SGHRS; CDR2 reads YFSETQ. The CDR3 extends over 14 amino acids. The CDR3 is CASTRGTADTEAFF. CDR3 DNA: TGTGCCAGCACCCGGGGGACGGCGGACACTGAAGCTTTCTTT.

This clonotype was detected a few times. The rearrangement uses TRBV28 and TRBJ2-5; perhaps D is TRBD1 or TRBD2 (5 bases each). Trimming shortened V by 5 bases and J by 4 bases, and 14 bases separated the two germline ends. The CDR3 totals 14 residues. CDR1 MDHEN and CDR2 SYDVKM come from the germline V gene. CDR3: CASSGRAGTETQYF. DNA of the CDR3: TGTGCCAGCAGTGGGCGGGCAGGGACAGAGACCCAGTACTTC.

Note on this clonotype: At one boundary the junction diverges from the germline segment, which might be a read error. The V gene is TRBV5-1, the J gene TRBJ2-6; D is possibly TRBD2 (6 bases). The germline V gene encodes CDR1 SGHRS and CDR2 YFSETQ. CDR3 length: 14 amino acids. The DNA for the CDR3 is TGCGCCAGCAAGGAGGGGAATGGGGCCAACGTCCGGACTTTC. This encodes CASKEGNGANVRTF.

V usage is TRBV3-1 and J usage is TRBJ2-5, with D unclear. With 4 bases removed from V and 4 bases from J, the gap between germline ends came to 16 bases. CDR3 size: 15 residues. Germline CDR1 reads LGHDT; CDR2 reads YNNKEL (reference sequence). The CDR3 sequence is CASSRSGLVGETQYF. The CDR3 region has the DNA TGTGCCAGCAGCCGAAGTGGGCTAGTTGGAGAGACCCAGTACTTC.

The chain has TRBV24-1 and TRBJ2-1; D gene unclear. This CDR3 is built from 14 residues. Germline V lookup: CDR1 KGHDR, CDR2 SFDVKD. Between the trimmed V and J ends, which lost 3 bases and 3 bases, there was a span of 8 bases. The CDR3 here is CATSDATVYNEQFF. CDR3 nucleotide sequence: TGTGCCACCAGTGATGCCACCGTCTACAATGAGCAGTTCTTC.

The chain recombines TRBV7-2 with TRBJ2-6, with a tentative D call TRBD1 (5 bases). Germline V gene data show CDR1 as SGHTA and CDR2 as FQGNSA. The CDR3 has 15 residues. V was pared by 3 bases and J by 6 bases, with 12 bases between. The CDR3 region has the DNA TGTGCCAGCAGCTTTGGACCCAGGGCGGCCAACGTCCTGACTTTC. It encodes CASSFGPRAANVLTF. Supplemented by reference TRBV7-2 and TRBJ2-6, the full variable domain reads GAGVSQSPSNKVTEKGKDVELRCDPISGHTALYWYRQSLGQGLEFLIYFQGNSAPDKSGLPSDRFSAERTGGSVSTLTIQRTQQEDSAVYLCASSFGPRAANVLTFGAGSRLTVL.

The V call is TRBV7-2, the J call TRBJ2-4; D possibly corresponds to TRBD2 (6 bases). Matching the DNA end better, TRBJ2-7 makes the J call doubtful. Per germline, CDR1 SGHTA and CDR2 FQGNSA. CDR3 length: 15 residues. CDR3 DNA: TGTGCCAGCAGCCCGTTGGACGGGGGAGCCTACGAGCAGTACTTC. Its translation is CASSPLDGGAYEQYF.

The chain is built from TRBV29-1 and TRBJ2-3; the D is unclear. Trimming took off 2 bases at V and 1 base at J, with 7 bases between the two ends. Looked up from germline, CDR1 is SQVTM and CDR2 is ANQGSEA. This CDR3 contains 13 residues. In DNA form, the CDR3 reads TGCAGCGTTGAAATGGTGGGCACAGATACGCAGTATTTT. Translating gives CSVEMVGTDTQYF.

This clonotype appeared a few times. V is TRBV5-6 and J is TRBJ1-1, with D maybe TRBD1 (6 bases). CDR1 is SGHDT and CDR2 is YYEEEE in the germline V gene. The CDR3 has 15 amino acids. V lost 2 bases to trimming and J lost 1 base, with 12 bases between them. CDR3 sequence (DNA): TGTGCCAGCAGCTTTAGGACAGTAGGGAACACTGAAGCTTTCTTT. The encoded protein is CASSFRTVGNTEAFF.

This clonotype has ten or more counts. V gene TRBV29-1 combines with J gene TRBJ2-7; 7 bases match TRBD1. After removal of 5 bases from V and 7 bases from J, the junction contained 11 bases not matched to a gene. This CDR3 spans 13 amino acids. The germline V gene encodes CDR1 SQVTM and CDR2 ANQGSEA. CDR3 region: CSVTWDSSPEQYF. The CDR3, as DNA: TGCAGCGTTACCTGGGACAGTTCCCCTGAGCAGTACTTC.

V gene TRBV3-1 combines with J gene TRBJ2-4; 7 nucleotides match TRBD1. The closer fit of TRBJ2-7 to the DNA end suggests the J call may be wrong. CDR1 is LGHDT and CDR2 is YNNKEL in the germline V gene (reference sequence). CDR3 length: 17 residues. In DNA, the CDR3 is TGTGCCAGCAGCCAAGGAAAAGGGGGCGCGGTAAATGACGAGCAGTACTTC. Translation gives CASSQGKGGAVNDEQYF.

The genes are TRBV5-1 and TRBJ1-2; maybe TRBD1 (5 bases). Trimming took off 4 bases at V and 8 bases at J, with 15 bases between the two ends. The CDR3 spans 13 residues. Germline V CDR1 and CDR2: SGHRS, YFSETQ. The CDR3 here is CASSTGQTGGYTF. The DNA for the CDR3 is TGCGCCAGCAGCACCGGACAAACGGGAGGCTACACCTTC. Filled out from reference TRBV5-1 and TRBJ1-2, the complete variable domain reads KAGVTQTPRYLIKTRGQQVTLSCSPISGHRSVSWYQQTPGQGLQFLFEYFSETQRNKGNFPGRFSGRQFSNSRSEMNVSTLELGDSALYLCASSTGQTGGYTFGSGTRLTVV.

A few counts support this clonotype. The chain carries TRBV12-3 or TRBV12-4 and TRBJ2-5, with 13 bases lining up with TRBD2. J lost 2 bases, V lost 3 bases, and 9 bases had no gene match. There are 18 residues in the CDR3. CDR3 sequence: CASSFWTSGGLVQETQYF. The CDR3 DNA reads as TGTGCCAGCAGTTTTTGGACTAGCGGGGGCCTTGTTCAAGAGACCCAGTACTTC.

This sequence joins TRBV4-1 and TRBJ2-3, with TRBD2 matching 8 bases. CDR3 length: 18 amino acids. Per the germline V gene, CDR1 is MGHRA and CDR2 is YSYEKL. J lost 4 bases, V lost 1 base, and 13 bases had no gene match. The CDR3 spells CASSQGYVAGGPADTQYF. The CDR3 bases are TGCGCCAGCAGCCAAGGTTATGTCGCGGGGGGCCCCGCAGATACGCAGTATTTT.

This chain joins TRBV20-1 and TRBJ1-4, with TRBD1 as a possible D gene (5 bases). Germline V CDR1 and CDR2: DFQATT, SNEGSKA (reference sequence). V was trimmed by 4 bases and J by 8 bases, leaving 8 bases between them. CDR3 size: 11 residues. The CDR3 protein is CSANPGEKLFF. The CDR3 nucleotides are TGCAGTGCTAACCCAGGGGAAAAACTGTTTTTT.

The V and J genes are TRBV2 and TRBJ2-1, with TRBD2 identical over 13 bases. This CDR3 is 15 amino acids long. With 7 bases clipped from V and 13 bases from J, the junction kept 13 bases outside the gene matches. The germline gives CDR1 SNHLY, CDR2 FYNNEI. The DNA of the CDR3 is TGTGCCAGCAATCGACTAGCGGGGGGAAGGGAGACCCAGTTCTTC. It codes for CASNRLAGGRETQFF.

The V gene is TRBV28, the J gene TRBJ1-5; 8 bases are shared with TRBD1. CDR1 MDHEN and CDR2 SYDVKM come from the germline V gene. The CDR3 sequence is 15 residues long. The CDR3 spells CASQGAFISNQPQHF. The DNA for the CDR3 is TGTGCTAGTCAGGGGGCTTTTATTAGCAATCAGCCCCAGCATTTT.